Detailed here is one TCR beta chain. Assay used: immunoSEQ multiplex PCR; TCRdb lists only in-frame clones, some missing. The sample holds about 15,000 clones, about 61% seen once. These data belong to a study of neoadjuvant anti-PD-1 for oral cavity cancer. V was shortened by 1 base and J by 10 bases, with 10 bases between the two germline ends. This CDR3 is built from 12 residues. Germline V gene lookup returns CDR1 SEHNR and CDR2 FQNEAQ (reference sequence). The starting material was PBMCs, obtained before nivolumab (anti-PD-1) treatment. The chain is built from TRBV7-9 and TRBJ1-1, with D uncertain. This receptor was identified in a person aged 35-79 years with oral cavity squamous cell carcinoma. CDR3: CASSLVQTGAFF. As DNA, the CDR3 is TGTGCCAGCAGCTTAGTACAGACGGGAGCTTTCTTT. The full variable domain, with the rest looked up from reference TRBV7-9 and TRBJ1-1, is DTGVSQNPRHKITKRGQNVTFRCDPISEHNRLYWYRQTLGQGPEFLTYFQNEAQLEKSRLLSDRFSAERPKGSFSTLEIQRTEQGDSAMYLCASSLVQTGAFFGQGTRLTVV.